Reported below is one T cell receptor (beta chain). A second PCR of about 6 to 11 cycles used a sample-barcoded 5' primer and a J-beta primer mix. TCRdb used MiXCR to reprocess the 5' RACE reads, holding one entry per CDR3 protein. The profile shows about 510,000 distinct CDR3 sequences, about 29% of them singletons. CDR3 length: 16 residues. V dropped 0 bases and J dropped 5 bases, with 16 bases sitting between them. CDR1 is LGHDT, CDR2 YNNKEL, per germline (reference sequence). This specimen belongs to a study of blood T cells in healthy people across ages. No fewer than 6 million PBMCs went into each sample. In addition, the sample was reused for a study of T cells of mothers and their children.

The gene calls are TRBV3-1 and TRBJ2-5; D is undetermined. This sequence was found in a boy younger than 10 in good health. The specimen was blood. CDR3 amino acids: CASSQDPGWGPETQYF. The DNA for the CDR3 is TGTGCCAGCAGCCAAGATCCGGGCTGGGGTCCGGAGACCCAGTACTTC.